Within the sample, the clone carrying this T cell receptor beta chain is medium-sized. What it recognizes is unknown. Sequencing ends 3 residues short of the CDR3 end; the germline J gene provides the rest. Using immunoSEQ multiplex PCR, the repertoire was profiled, and TCRdb retains in-frame clones only, with some absent. There are about 1,600 clones in the sample, none observed a single time. This sample is drawn from a study of T cell clonality in common variable immunodeficiency. Study-wide results and limits: Reportedly, TCR beta sequences from common variable immunodeficiency showed fewer deletions and N-nucleotide insertions.

Germline-derived CDR1 and CDR2 are DFQATT and SNEGSKA (reference sequence). The CDR3 loop spans 14 amino acids. Trimming shortened V by 6 bases and J by 3 bases, and 15 bases separated the two germline ends. The rearrangement joins TRBV20-1 to TRBJ2-1, with TRBD1 as a possible D gene (5 bases). This TCR came from a human donor with common variable immunodeficiency. Sequencing was carried out using peripheral blood mononuclear cells. The CDR3 spells CSASPQGSYNEQFF. CDR3 bases read: TGCAGTGCCTCACCCCAGGGAAGCTACAATGAG.